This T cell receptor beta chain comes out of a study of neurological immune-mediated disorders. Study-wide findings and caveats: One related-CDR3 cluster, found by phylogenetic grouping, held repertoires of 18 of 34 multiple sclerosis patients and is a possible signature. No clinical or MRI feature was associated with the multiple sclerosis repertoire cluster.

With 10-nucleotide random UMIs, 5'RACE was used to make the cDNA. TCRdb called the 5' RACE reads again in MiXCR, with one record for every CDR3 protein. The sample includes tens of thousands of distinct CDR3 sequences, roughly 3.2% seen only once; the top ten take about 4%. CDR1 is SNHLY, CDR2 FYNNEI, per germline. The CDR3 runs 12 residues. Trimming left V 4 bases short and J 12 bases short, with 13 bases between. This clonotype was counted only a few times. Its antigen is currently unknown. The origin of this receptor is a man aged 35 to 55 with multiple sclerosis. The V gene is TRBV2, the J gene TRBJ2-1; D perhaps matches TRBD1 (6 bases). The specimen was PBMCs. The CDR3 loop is CASSVEGVGQFF. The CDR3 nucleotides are TGTGCCAGCAGTGTCGAGGGGGTGGGGCAGTTCTTC.